This note documents a single T cell receptor (beta chain) sequence. Its target is unknown. The sample belongs to a study of T-cell memory formation after mild COVID-19. Study outcomes and limitations: Clones which contracted sat mainly in CM and EM if CD4+, and in EMRA if CD8+. Day 15 to 85 contracting clones showed balanced CD4/CD8; day 15 to 37 expanders favored CD4+.

Libraries for TCRalpha and TCRbeta carried sample barcodes and unique molecular identifiers via 5'RACE. TCRdb independently ran MiXCR on the 5' RACE reads; one entry per CDR3 protein. The table shows roughly 300,000 distinct CDR3 sequences, with around 13% occurring only once. This receptor was taken from a man between 18 and 29 years old who had mild COVID-19 (a few samples of this study predate the infection). Cell type and time point are not known. Input material: PBMCs or a T cell subset sorted from them (not recorded which).

The CDR3 loop reads CASGGTYNEQFF. CDR3 bases: TGTGCCAGTGGGGGGACCTACAATGAGCAGTTCTTC. This chain uses TRBV28 with TRBJ2-1, with a possible D match to TRBD2 (6 bases). This CDR3 comprises 12 residues. Germline CDR1 is MDHEN and CDR2 is SYDVKM. V lost 9 bases and J lost 2, with 8 bases in between.